These 18 T cell receptor beta chains were sequenced from one sample in a study of Tregs in tolerant kidney transplant recipients. Assay: immunoSEQ multiplex PCR; the TCRdb copy retains only in-frame clones and omits some. The sample has approximately 50,000 clones; about 91% are singletons. Mixed chimerism was transient after nonmyeloablative marrow transplants from related graft donors. The sample consisted of CD8+ T cells from blood (PBMCs), taken 24 months after the transplant. The origin of the receptors is a human patient who received a combined kidney and bone marrow transplant. Some T cells may be the graft donor's.

The chain couples TRBV5-4 to TRBJ1-2, with TRBD1 as a possible D gene (6 bases). The CDR3 sequence is 13 residues long. CDR1 and CDR2 (germline): SGHNT, YYREEE (reference sequence). V lost 4 bases, J lost 2 bases, and 9 bases lay in between. CDR3 sequence reads: CASSDTGNYGYTF. CDR3 bases: TGTGCCAGCAGCGACACAGGGAACTATGGCTACACCTTC.

The rearrangement uses TRBV7-8 and TRBJ2-2, with D unclear. This CDR3 is 14 amino acids long. Germline V gene data show CDR1 as SGHVS and CDR2 as FQNEAQ. V dropped 5 bases and J dropped 6 bases, with 13 bases sitting between them. Here the CDR3 DNA reads TGTGCCAGCAGCCTGGTTTGGCCCTCCGGGGAGCTGTTTTTT. It codes for CASSLVWPSGELFF.

Relative to its sample, this clone is medium-sized. The chain recombines TRBV28 with TRBJ2-3; weak D call: TRBD1 (6 bases). The germline V gene has CDR1 MDHEN and CDR2 SYDVKM. V lost 2 bases to trimming and J lost 2 bases, with 8 bases between them. This CDR3 has 14 residues. The CDR3 sequence is CASSLRDNTDTQYF. The CDR3 nucleotides read TGTGCCAGCAGTTTACGGGACAACACAGATACGCAGTATTTT. Filled out from reference TRBV28 and TRBJ2-3, the complete variable domain reads DVKVTQSSRYLVKRTGEKVFLECVQDMDHENMFWYRQDPGLGLRLIYFSYDVKMKEKGDIPEGYSVSREKKERFSLILESASTNQTSMYLCASSLRDNTDTQYFGPGTRLTVL.

This clone was seen only a few times. J is TRBJ2-7 and V is TRBV2, with 8 positions matching TRBD2. The J segment lost 3 bases and the V segment lost 3 bases, leaving 13 bases of the junction unmatched. CDR1 SNHLY and CDR2 FYNNEI come from the germline V gene. The CDR3 loop spans 17 amino acids. CDR3 DNA: TGTGCCAGCAGTGACAGGGGAATTAAGCGGGGGAGCTACGAGCAGTACTTC. Protein sequence: CASSDRGIKRGSYEQYF.

This chain joins TRBV9 and TRBJ2-2; D might be TRBD1 (6 bases). The CDR3 totals 17 residues. Deletions cut 1 base from V and 5 bases from J, with 18 bases between. Germline V CDR1 and CDR2: SGDLS, YYNGEE. CDR3 amino acids: CASSVRTDGGRTGELFF. The CDR3 region has the DNA TGTGCCAGCAGCGTAAGGACAGATGGGGGAAGAACCGGGGAGCTGTTTTTT.

V gene TRBV19 combines with J gene TRBJ2-7, with TRBD1 identical over 10 bases. Germline V gene lookup returns CDR1 LNHDA and CDR2 SQIVND (reference sequence). The ends lost 4 bases at V and 2 bases at J; junction bases unmatched: 2. The CDR3 extends over 14 amino acids. CDR3 residues: CASSTGTGAYEQYF. CDR3 in DNA: TGTGCCAGTAGTACCGGGACAGGGGCCTACGAGCAGTACTTC.

CDR3 in DNA: TGTGCCAGCAGTCCCTCCAGCTCCTACAATGAGCAGTTCTTC. Protein sequence: CASSPSSSYNEQFF. V and J are TRBV27 and TRBJ2-1; D gene ambiguous. V was pared by 5 bases and J by 0 bases, with 8 bases between. CDR1 is MNHEY and CDR2 is SMNVEV in the germline V gene (reference sequence). This CDR3 comprises 14 residues.

The genes are TRBV6-5 and TRBJ2-1; weak D call: TRBD1 (5 bases). This CDR3 spans 13 amino acids. Deletions cut 7 bases from V and 6 bases from J, with 13 bases between. Germline CDR1 and CDR2: MNHEY and SVGAGI. In DNA form, the CDR3 reads TGTGCCAGCACCCCTTTTAGGGGCAATGAGCAGTTCTTC. Residues: CASTPFRGNEQFF.

The genes are TRBV18 and TRBJ2-1; 7 bases are a match to TRBD2. CDR1 is KGHSH, CDR2 LQKENI, per germline. The CDR3 spans 14 residues. With 3 bases clipped from V and 8 bases from J, the junction kept 7 bases outside the gene matches. The CDR3 spells CASSPVSSGDEQFF. The DNA for the CDR3 is TGTGCCAGCTCACCGGTATCTAGCGGCGATGAGCAGTTCTTC.

The rearrangement uses TRBV4-3 and TRBJ2-7, with D unresolved. The CDR3 loop spans 13 amino acids. The germline CDR1 and CDR2 sequences are LGHNA and YSLEER. V was clipped by 1 base and J by 4 bases, with 8 bases between them. The CDR3 DNA follows: TGCGCCAGCAGCCAAGTACAGAGTTACGAGCAGTACTTC. Protein sequence: CASSQVQSYEQYF.

The chain combines TRBV27 with TRBJ2-1; TRBD2 might be the D (6 bases). Per germline, CDR1 MNHEY and CDR2 SMNVEV (reference sequence). The V gene lost 1 base and the J gene lost 0 bases, with 10 bases spanning the gap. The CDR3 runs to 16 residues. In DNA form, the CDR3 reads TGTGCCAGCAGTTTATTCGGGAGCCCCTCCTACAATGAGCAGTTCTTC. Its protein is CASSLFGSPSYNEQFF.

This clone was seen just once. This chain connects TRBV5-6 to TRBJ2-1, with TRBD1 matching 7 bases. V lost 0 bases, J lost 7 bases, and 10 bases stayed unmatched. Per the germline V gene, CDR1 is SGHDT and CDR2 is YYEEEE. This CDR3 is built from 16 residues. CDR3 nucleotide sequence: TGTGCCAGCAGCTTGGCCGGAAAGGGGGCGGCTAATGAGCAGTTCTTC. Amino acid sequence: CASSLAGKGAANEQFF.

The rearrangement links TRBV13 to TRBJ2-3; D call uncertain. V lost 3 bases to trimming and J lost 6 bases, with 7 bases between them. The CDR3 runs to 12 residues. Germline-derived CDR1 and CDR2 are PRHDT and FYEKMQ (reference sequence). The CDR3 reads CASSLGRDTQYF. CDR3 bases: TGTGCCAGCAGCTTGGGCCGGGATACGCAGTATTTT.

The chain combines TRBV5-1 with TRBJ2-3, with 11 bases fitting TRBD2. Germline V gene data show CDR1 as SGHRS and CDR2 as YFSETQ. This CDR3 region has 16 residues. V lost 4 bases, J lost 3 bases, and 7 bases stayed unmatched. The CDR3 nucleotides read TGCGCCAGCAGCCCTTCACTAGCGGGAGATACAGATACGCAGTATTTT. It codes for CASSPSLAGDTDTQYF. The whole variable domain, filled in from reference TRBV5-1 and TRBJ2-3, reads KAGVTQTPRYLIKTRGQQVTLSCSPISGHRSVSWYQQTPGQGLQFLFEYFSETQRNKGNFPGRFSGRQFSNSRSEMNVSTLELGDSALYLCASSPSLAGDTDTQYFGPGTRLTVL.

This chain connects TRBV9 to TRBJ2-3; D remains ambiguous. Between the trimmed V and J ends, which lost 3 bases and 3 bases, there was a span of 8 bases. The germline V gene has CDR1 SGDLS and CDR2 YYNGEE. CDR3 size: 13 residues. This CDR3 reads CASSAPTTDTQYF. The CDR3 bases are TGTGCCAGCAGCGCCCCGACAACAGATACGCAGTATTTT.

The rearrangement links TRBV5-5 to TRBJ2-7, with 8 bases that match TRBD1. Trimming removed 2 bases from V and 0 bases from J; junction bases left unmatched: 7. The CDR3 extends over 16 amino acids. Germline V gene lookup returns CDR1 SGHKS and CDR2 YYEKEE (reference sequence). The CDR3, as DNA: TGTGCCAGCAGCTTAATTGGGGGGACAGGCTCCTACGAGCAGTACTTC. Its protein product is CASSLIGGTGSYEQYF.

This clone occurred once. V and J are TRBV4-2 and TRBJ2-1; 9 positions match TRBD1. CDR1 is LGHNA and CDR2 is YNFKEQ in the germline V gene. Unmatched junction bases numbered 5, after V lost 5 bases and J lost 12 bases. The CDR3 is 12 amino acids. The CDR3: CASSGQGYGQFF. CDR3 coding DNA: TGTGCCAGCAGCGGACAGGGGTACGGGCAGTTCTTC.

V gene TRBV28 combines with J gene TRBJ2-5; no definite D call. The tail of the sequence fits TRBJ2-7 better, so the J call may be wrong. CDR1 and CDR2 from the germline V gene are MDHEN and SYDVKM. CDR3 length: 13 amino acids. The CDR3 sequence is CASRPLHAYEQYF. CDR3 DNA: TGTGCCAGCAGGCCACTTCACGCCTACGAGCAGTACTTC.